This T cell receptor beta chain was sequenced during a study of spatial heterogeneity in lung cancer. As for the study in general: A consistent excess of beta-chain over alpha-chain sequences was detected. Study conclusions and caveats: Blood showed ubiquitous tumor TCRs more often at resection than at routine follow-up.

The time point denotes: sample taken at primary tumor resection. Tumor, nontumor lung or frozen PBMC supplied whole RNA, sequenced without sorting. The donor group consisted of roughly 70 patients who had untreated, early-stage non-small cell lung cancer. The V segment lost 1 base and the J segment 1 base; nucleotides outside the gene matches: 7. Per the germline V gene, CDR1 is GTSNPN and CDR2 is SVGIG (reference sequence). This CDR3 region has 16 residues. A word on this clonotype: The antigen is undetermined.

MiXCR, applied by TCRdb to the 5' RACE reads, yields one record per CDR3 protein. The table has over a thousand distinct CDR3 sequences, 35% to 55% seen once. This chain joins TRBV30 and TRBJ1-5; 7 bases fit TRBD1. The sequenced sample was PBMCs, obtained at surgery. The sequence derives from a female donor with early-stage non-small cell lung cancer. DNA of the CDR3: TGTGCCTGGAGTGCCCCAGGGGGAGGAAGCAATCAGCCCCAGCATTTT. This sequence encodes CAWSAPGGGSNQPQHF. Full variable domain (rest looked up from reference TRBV30 and TRBJ1-5): SQTIHQWPATLVQPVGSPLSLECTVEGTSNPNLYWYRQAAGRGLQLLFYSVGIGQISSEVPQNLSASRPQDRQFILSSKKLLLSDSGFYLCAWSAPGGGSNQPQHFGDGTRLSIL.